This is a list of T cell receptor beta chains from one sample in a study of blood T cells in healthy people across ages. One entry per CDR3 protein results from TCRdb running MiXCR on the 5' RACE reads. The table lists about 680,000 distinct CDR3 sequences, approximately 49% of them singletons. Sequenced sample: blood. The receptor set was obtained from a woman between 55 and 75 years old in good health. The CDR3 runs from the conserved cysteine through the conserved F or W. D genes are given only for firm matches. Size values are once, few and many counts, or a class for expanded clones, and some rows have none.

V: TRBV6-5; J: TRBJ1-5; D: -; size: -; CDR3: CASSPVDRGQPQHF; DNA: TGTGCCAGCAGCCCGGTCGATCGGGGTCAGCCCCAGCATTTT
V: TRBV10-3; J: TRBJ2-3; D: TRBD1; size: -; CDR3: CAISSGGGADTQYF; DNA: TGTGCCATCAGTTCAGGGGGCGGCGCAGATACGCAGTATTTT
V: TRBV27; J: TRBJ1-6; D: -; size: -; CDR3: CASSTESSYNSPLHF; DNA: TGTGCCAGTAGTACAGAGAGCTCCTATAATTCACCCCTCCACTTT
V: TRBV5-1; J: TRBJ2-1; D: -; size: few; CDR3: CASSLSSVEQFF; DNA: TGCGCCAGCAGCTTATCTAGCGTTGAGCAGTTCTTC
V: TRBV29-1; J: TRBJ2-3; D: -; size: few; CDR3: CSVARTGLTDTQYF; DNA: TGCAGCGTTGCCAGGACGGGCCTCACAGATACGCAGTATTTT
V: TRBV10-3; J: TRBJ2-3; D: TRBD1; size: -; CDR3: CAISKDRGGGTDTQYF; DNA: TGTGCCATCAGCAAGGACAGGGGGGGCGGCACAGATACGCAGTATTTT
V: TRBV28; J: TRBJ2-7; D: TRBD1; size: -; CDR3: CASSLPRDREISGEQYF; DNA: TGTGCCAGCAGTCTACCCCGGGACAGGGAGATTAGTGGTGAGCAGTACTTC
V: TRBV7-2; J: TRBJ2-1; D: TRBD1; size: few; CDR3: CASREPGQPNEQFF; DNA: TGTGCCAGCAGAGAACCGGGACAGCCGAATGAGCAGTTCTTC
V: TRBV27; J: TRBJ2-7; D: TRBD2; size: -; CDR3: CASSLRLTSGDLGDEQYF; DNA: TGTGCCAGCAGTTTACGATTGACTAGCGGGGATCTTGGGGACGAGCAGTACTTC
V: TRBV27; J: TRBJ2-3; D: -; size: -; CDR3: CASSPSPLRVTDTQYF; DNA: TGTGCCAGCAGTCCCAGCCCACTCCGAGTCACAGATACGCAGTATTTT
V: TRBV25-1; J: TRBJ2-7; D: -; size: many; CDR3: CASSSHGSTYEQYF; DNA: TGTGCCAGCTCATCCCACGGGAGTACGTACGAGCAGTACTTC
V: TRBV5-1; J: TRBJ2-7; D: -; size: few; CDR3: CASSLDRMSSYEQYF; DNA: TGCGCCAGCAGCTTGGACAGGATGAGCTCCTACGAGCAGTACTTC
V: TRBV3-1; J: TRBJ2-7; D: -; size: few; CDR3: CASSRHFEQYF; DNA: TGTGCCAGCAGCCGCCACTTCGAGCAGTACTTC
V: TRBV20-1; J: TRBJ2-3; D: -; size: -; CDR3: CSASQRGFTDTQYF; DNA: TGCAGTGCTAGTCAGAGGGGGTTCACAGATACGCAGTATTTT
V: TRBV5-6; J: TRBJ2-6; D: TRBD2; size: few; CDR3: CASSLGLAGSSGANVLTF; DNA: TGTGCCAGCAGCCTGGGACTAGCGGGAAGCTCTGGGGCCAACGTCCTGACTTTC
V: TRBV7-3; J: TRBJ1-1; D: TRBD1; size: -; CDR3: CASRQGQAVGEAFF; DNA: TGTGCCAGCAGACAAGGACAGGCGGTTGGGGAAGCTTTCTTT
V: TRBV7-8; J: TRBJ2-7; D: -; size: few; CDR3: CASSLGTGTVSYEQYF; DNA: TGTGCCAGCAGCTTAGGTACCGGGACGGTCTCCTACGAGCAGTACTTC
V: TRBV18; J: TRBJ1-2; D: -; size: few; CDR3: CASSPTATGGYTF; DNA: TGTGCCAGCTCACCTACAGCTACTGGAGGCTACACCTTC
V: TRBV20-1; J: TRBJ2-7; D: -; size: few; CDR3: CSAFRTASTYEQYF; DNA: TGCAGTGCTTTCCGGACTGCCTCCACCTACGAGCAGTACTTC
V: TRBV7-2; J: TRBJ2-7; D: TRBD2; size: -; CDR3: CASRRLAGGYEQYF; DNA: TGTGCCAGCAGAAGACTAGCGGGAGGGTACGAGCAGTACTTC
V: TRBV5-1; J: TRBJ1-6; D: -; size: -; CDR3: CASSFMEGSPLHF; DNA: TGCGCCAGCAGCTTTATGGAGGGATCACCCCTCCACTTT
V: TRBV4-1; J: TRBJ1-1; D: TRBD1; size: -; CDR3: CASTIRDGTGGVDTEAFF; DNA: TGCGCCAGCACCATAAGAGATGGGACAGGGGGCGTAGACACTGAAGCTTTCTTT
V: TRBV21-1; J: TRBJ2-5; D: -; size: -; CDR3: CASSLKPRETQYF; DNA: TGTGCCAGCAGCTTAAAGCCCCGAGAGACCCAGTACTTC
V: TRBV9; J: TRBJ2-5; D: -; size: medium-sized; CDR3: CASSVNTGSRETQYF; DNA: TGTGCCAGCAGCGTCAATACAGGATCCCGTGAGACCCAGTACTTC
V: TRBV6-5; J: TRBJ2-7; D: TRBD1; size: -; CDR3: CATQKTGGNYEQYF; DNA: TGTGCCACCCAAAAGACAGGGGGCAACTACGAGCAGTACTTC
V: TRBV14; J: TRBJ2-5; D: -; size: once; CDR3: CASSRDGTTQYF; DNA: TGTGCCAGCAGTCGGGACGGAACGACCCAGTACTTC
V: TRBV6-1; J: TRBJ2-4; D: TRBD2; size: few; CDR3: CASSRKRELAKNIQYF; DNA: TGTGCCAGCAGTCGGAAGCGGGAACTAGCCAAAAACATTCAGTACTTC
V: TRBV29-1; J: TRBJ2-1; D: TRBD2; size: few; CDR3: CSVVLAGGYNEQFF; DNA: TGCAGCGTTGTGTTAGCGGGAGGGTACAATGAGCAGTTCTTC
V: TRBV6-4; J: TRBJ2-5; D: -; size: many; CDR3: CASSDSRGGETQYF; DNA: TGTGCCAGCAGTGACTCCAGGGGAGGAGAGACCCAGTACTTC
V: TRBV20-1; J: TRBJ1-1; D: -; size: few; CDR3: CSARRDIIDTEAFF; DNA: TGCAGTGCTAGGCGGGACATTATAGACACTGAAGCTTTCTTT
V: TRBV7-2; J: TRBJ2-3; D: -; size: -; CDR3: CASSPRRVSDTQYF; DNA: TGTGCCAGCAGCCCCCGGAGGGTATCAGATACGCAGTATTTT
V: TRBV20-1; J: TRBJ1-2; D: -; size: -; CDR3: CSARAREGKPYGYTF; DNA: TGCAGTGCTAGAGCCCGGGAGGGTAAACCATATGGCTACACCTTC
V: TRBV5-1; J: TRBJ2-1; D: TRBD1; size: -; CDR3: CASQGQGANEQFF; DNA: TGCGCCAGCCAGGGACAGGGGGCCAATGAGCAGTTCTTC
V: TRBV20-1; J: TRBJ1-1; D: -; size: -; CDR3: CSAENSGTEAFF; DNA: TGCAGTGCAGAGAACAGCGGGACTGAAGCTTTCTTT
V: TRBV28; J: TRBJ2-7; D: TRBD1; size: -; CDR3: CASSPTGQGHNEQYF; DNA: TGTGCCAGCAGTCCGACGGGACAGGGACACAATGAGCAGTACTTC
V: TRBV4-3; J: TRBJ2-1; D: TRBD2; size: -; CDR3: CASSQHPATGGNYNEQFF; DNA: TGCGCCAGCAGCCAACACCCCGCGACGGGAGGGAATTACAATGAGCAGTTCTTC
V: TRBV29-1; J: TRBJ2-7; D: TRBD2; size: many; CDR3: CSASVGLASEQYF; DNA: TGCAGCGCTTCAGTGGGACTAGCGAGTGAGCAGTACTTC
V: TRBV20-1; J: TRBJ1-5; D: TRBD1; size: few; CDR3: CSAPPGGQGKFQPQHF; DNA: TGCAGTGCCCCCCCGGGGGGACAGGGAAAGTTCCAGCCCCAGCATTTT
V: TRBV7-9; J: TRBJ2-1; D: -; size: -; CDR3: CASSLMGGTSYNEQFF; DNA: TGTGCCAGCAGCTTAATGGGCGGTACTTCCTACAATGAGCAGTTCTTC
V: TRBV28; J: TRBJ2-7; D: -; size: -; CDR3: CASTPRNGGVYEQYF; DNA: TGTGCCAGCACACCACGGAACGGAGGGGTCTACGAGCAGTACTTC
V: TRBV4-3; J: TRBJ1-2; D: -; size: -; CDR3: CASSQEDSNNYGYTF; DNA: TGCGCCAGCAGCCAAGAAGACAGTAATAACTATGGCTACACCTTC
V: TRBV15; J: TRBJ2-6; D: -; size: few; CDR3: CATSRQVSSGANVLTF; DNA: TGTGCCACCAGCAGACAGGTTTCCTCTGGGGCCAACGTCCTGACTTTC
V: TRBV5-5; J: TRBJ2-7; D: -; size: once; CDR3: CASSLASRGRLYEQYF; DNA: TGTGCCAGCAGCTTGGCTTCCAGGGGCAGGTTGTACGAGCAGTACTTC
V: TRBV7-2; J: TRBJ1-2; D: TRBD1; size: -; CDR3: CASSLGQGATGYTF; DNA: TGTGCCAGCAGCTTGGGACAGGGGGCGACTGGCTACACCTTC
V: TRBV7-9; J: TRBJ1-2; D: TRBD1; size: -; CDR3: CASSPGQGAFYGYTF; DNA: TGTGCCAGCAGCCCCGGCCAGGGGGCCTTCTATGGCTACACCTTC
V: TRBV9; J: TRBJ2-3; D: TRBD1; size: -; CDR3: CASSVDIREGGTDAQYF; DNA: TGTGCCAGCAGCGTAGATATCCGAGAAGGGGGCACAGATGCGCAGTATTTT
V: TRBV2; J: TRBJ1-2; D: -; size: few; CDR3: CASSEAMGNYGYTF; DNA: TGTGCCAGCAGTGAAGCGATGGGAAACTATGGCTACACCTTC
V: TRBV20-1; J: TRBJ2-7; D: -; size: -; CDR3: CSASRQGNYEQYF; DNA: TGCAGTGCTAGTCGGCAGGGTAACTACGAGCAGTACTTC